These 31 T cell receptor beta chains share one sample of origin, sequenced in a study of OX40 agonist ivuxolimab in advanced cancers. TCRdb keeps only in-frame clones here, not all; method: immunoSEQ multiplex PCR. This table holds around 15,000 clones, roughly 77% found once. The source was CD4+ or CD8+ T cells sorted from blood, collected in a trial of the OX40 agonist ivuxolimab. The receptors were gathered from an adult with an advanced solid tumor such as melanoma, head and neck, liver or kidney cancer.

The chain couples TRBV7-8 to TRBJ2-7; D unclear. Germline CDR1 and CDR2: SGHVS and FQNEAQ. CDR3 length: 16 residues. Trimming removed 5 bases at V and 1 base at J, with 18 bases between. CDR3 in amino acids: CASSISAYTYSYEQYF. The CDR3 coding sequence is TGTGCCAGCAGCATCTCCGCTTACACCTATTCCTACGAGCAGTACTTC.

This chain uses TRBV7-2 with TRBJ2-7, with TRBD2 matching over 10 bases. The CDR3 has 16 residues. V lost 5 bases to trimming and J lost 1 base; unmatched junction nucleotides: 8. Germline-derived CDR1 and CDR2 are SGHTA and FQGNSA. The CDR3 nucleotides read TGTGCCAGCAGCCAACTAGGGACTAGCGAATCCTACGAGCAGTACTTC. Amino acids: CASSQLGTSESYEQYF.

The rearrangement joins TRBV6-1 to TRBJ2-7; D is possibly TRBD2 (6 bases). This CDR3 comprises 11 residues. Germline V gene data show CDR1 as MNHNS and CDR2 as SASEGT. The V end lost 2 bases, the J end lost 10 bases, and 9 bases lay between the germline ends. The CDR3 sequence: CASSETGEQYF. Here the CDR3 DNA reads TGTGCCAGCAGTGAAACGGGAGAACAGTACTTC.

The CDR3 reads CASSLVLAQETQYF. The CDR3 DNA follows: TGTGCCAGCAGCTTAGTTCTAGCTCAAGAGACCCAGTACTTC. The genes are TRBV7-8 and TRBJ2-5; perhaps TRBD2 as D (5 bases). V shed 1 base and J shed 2 bases, with 8 bases lying between them. Germline values: CDR1 SGHVS, CDR2 FQNEAQ. The CDR3 has 14 residues. Looking up the rest from reference TRBV7-8 and TRBJ2-5 gives the full variable domain: GAGVSQSPRYKVAKRGQDVALRCDPISGHVSLFWYQQALGQGPEFLTYFQNEAQLDKSGLPSDRFFAERPEGSVSTLKIQRTQQEDSAVYLCASSLVLAQETQYFGPGTRLLVL.

This rearrangement joins TRBV11-2 to TRBJ2-5, with TRBD2 matching over 8 bases. This CDR3 is 17 amino acids long. The V gene end was trimmed by 0 bases and the J gene end by 0 bases; junction bases not matched to a gene: 6. The V gene's germline CDR1 is SGHAT and CDR2 FQNNGV. The CDR3: CASSLDLASGYQETQYF. The CDR3 region has the DNA TGTGCCAGCAGCTTAGATTTGGCTAGCGGGTACCAAGAGACCCAGTACTTC.

The genes are TRBV19 and TRBJ2-7; TRBD2 agrees at 10 bases. V lost 3 bases and J lost 2; bases outside the gene matches: 4. Per the germline V gene, CDR1 is LNHDA and CDR2 is SQIVND (reference sequence). This CDR3 spans 15 amino acids. Here the CDR3 DNA reads TGTGCCAGTAGTATGGTAGCGGGAGGCCCCTACGAGCAGTACTTC. Amino acids: CASSMVAGGPYEQYF.

This clone is judged medium-sized. The V call is TRBV2, the J call TRBJ1-2; a weak D match, TRBD1 (5 bases). The CDR3 totals 9 residues. Trimming cost V 7 bases and J 12 bases, with 9 bases left between them. Per germline, CDR1 SNHLY and CDR2 FYNNEI. The CDR3 is CASKAGHTF. In nucleotides, the CDR3 is TGTGCCAGCAAGGCAGGGCACACCTTC. Looking up the rest from reference TRBV2 and TRBJ1-2 gives the full variable domain: EPEVTQTPSHQVTQMGQEVILRCVPISNHLYFYWYRQILGQKVEFLVSFYNNEISEKSEIFDDQFSVERPDGSNFTLKIRSTKLEDSAMYFCASKAGHTFGSGTRLTVV.

This clone appeared a single time. This chain connects TRBV5-4 to TRBJ1-1, with unresolved D. The V end lost 6 bases, the J end lost 2 bases, and 8 bases lay between the germline ends. CDR1 is SGHNT, CDR2 YYREEE, per germline (reference sequence). This CDR3 has 12 amino acids. CDR3 sequence: CASKNLNTEAFF. CDR3 nucleotide sequence: TGTGCCAGCAAGAACCTTAACACTGAAGCTTTCTTT.

The chain uses TRBV7-2 and TRBJ2-5; D remains unclear. Germline V gives CDR1 SGHTA, CDR2 FQGNSA. Trimming pared 0 bases from V and 2 bases from J, leaving 13 bases between. This CDR3 is built from 16 residues. The CDR3 here is CASSLAGRHPQETQYF. The CDR3 bases are TGTGCCAGCAGCTTAGCCGGCCGACACCCACAAGAGACCCAGTACTTC. Combining the CDR3 with reference TRBV7-2 and TRBJ2-5 gives the whole variable domain GAGVSQSPSNKVTEKGKDVELRCDPISGHTALYWYRQSLGQGLEFLIYFQGNSAPDKSGLPSDRFSAERTGGSVSTLTIQRTQQEDSAVYLCASSLAGRHPQETQYFGPGTRLLVL.

The chain joins TRBV6-1 to TRBJ1-5; tentatively, D is TRBD1 (5 bases). V lost 8 bases to trimming and J lost 3 bases, with 11 bases between them. The CDR3 contains 13 residues. CDR1 is MNHNS and CDR2 is SASEGT in the germline V gene. CDR3 sequence reads: CASRGGNNQPQHF. In nucleotides, the CDR3 is TGTGCCAGCCGGGGGGGAAACAATCAGCCCCAGCATTTT.

This clone appeared once. This chain connects TRBV7-9 to TRBJ2-1, with D hard to call. In germline, CDR1 is SEHNR, CDR2 FQNEAQ (reference sequence). V lost 2 bases, J lost 8 bases, and 13 bases lay in between. The CDR3 spans 14 residues. Written as DNA, the CDR3 is TGTGCCAGCAGCTTAAACTTAATTATGGATGAGCAGTTCTTC. It yields the protein CASSLNLIMDEQFF. The full variable domain, rest sourced from reference TRBV7-9 and TRBJ2-1, is DTGVSQNPRHKITKRGQNVTFRCDPISEHNRLYWYRQTLGQGPEFLTYFQNEAQLEKSRLLSDRFSAERPKGSFSTLEIQRTEQGDSAMYLCASSLNLIMDEQFFGPGTRLTVL.

The chain is built from TRBV5-5 and TRBJ1-4; D gene unclear. Germline assignment: CDR1 SGHKS and CDR2 YYEKEE (reference sequence). The V end was cut by 2 bases, the J end by 7 bases, with 24 bases between. The CDR3 contains 18 residues. The CDR3 sequence: CASSFAYTVPDFSEKLFF. The DNA for the CDR3 is TGTGCCAGCAGCTTCGCCTACACGGTGCCTGATTTTAGTGAAAAACTGTTTTTT.

The table lists this clone with a few counts. The rearrangement uses TRBV4-1 and TRBJ2-7, with TRBD2 matching 10 bases. Germline V gene sequence: CDR1 MGHRA, CDR2 YSYEKL. The CDR3 is 15 amino acids. J gave up 5 bases and V 1 base, and 5 bases lay outside the gene matches. In nucleotides, the CDR3 is TGCGCCAGCAGCCAAGTCAGCAGCGGGAGGGACGAGCAGTACTTC. This gives the protein CASSQVSSGRDEQYF.

The chain links TRBV5-5 to TRBJ1-1; D unresolved. CDR1 and CDR2 (germline): SGHKS, YYEKEE (reference sequence). V was trimmed by 4 bases and J by 6 bases, leaving 7 bases between them. The CDR3 runs to 11 residues. The CDR3 loop reads CASSATAEAFF. The CDR3 bases are TGTGCCAGCAGCGCAACAGCTGAAGCTTTCTTT. The full variable domain, in which reference TRBV5-5 and TRBJ1-1 provide the parts outside the CDR3, is DAGVTQSPTHLIKTRGQQVTLRCSPISGHKSVSWYQQVLGQGPQFIFQYYEKEERGRGNFPDRFSARQFPNYSSELNVNALLLGDSALYLCASSATAEAFFGQGTRLTVV.

The rearrangement uses TRBV7-9 and TRBJ1-6; 10 positions match TRBD1. There are 14 residues in the CDR3. Germline CDR1 is SEHNR and CDR2 is FQNEAQ (reference sequence). After removal of 5 bases from V and 9 bases from J, the junction contained 4 bases not matched to a gene. The CDR3 protein is CASSPGQGGSPLHF. The DNA of the CDR3 is TGTGCCAGCAGCCCCGGACAGGGGGGTTCACCCCTCCACTTT.

This clone appeared a single time. This chain links TRBV6-1 with TRBJ2-2, with TRBD2 matching 11 bases. CDR1 and CDR2 from the germline V gene are MNHNS and SASEGT. The CDR3 loop spans 15 amino acids. With V trimmed by 4 bases and J by 4 bases, 2 bases remained unmatched. The CDR3 DNA follows: TGTGCCAGCAGTGGACTAGCGGGATTCACCGGGGAGCTGTTTTTT. This encodes CASSGLAGFTGELFF.

V gene TRBV7-8 combines with J gene TRBJ2-5; 13 nucleotides line up with TRBD2. With 4 bases clipped from V and 2 bases from J, the junction kept 10 bases outside the gene matches. The germline gives CDR1 SGHVS, CDR2 FQNEAQ. The CDR3 covers 18 residues. The CDR3 DNA follows: TGTGCCAGCAGCTACACAGCGGGGACTAGCGGGAAACAAGAGACCCAGTACTTC. This translates into CASSYTAGTSGKQETQYF.

The rearrangement links TRBV19 to TRBJ2-7, with D possibly matching TRBD2 (6 bases). This CDR3 comprises 12 residues. The V and J ends lost 5 bases and 6 bases respectively, with 11 bases between them. Germline CDR1 and CDR2: LNHDA and SQIVND (reference sequence). The CDR3 region is CASSPGTFEQYF. CDR3 nucleotide sequence: TGTGCCAGTAGTCCGGGGACTTTCGAGCAGTACTTC.

The chain uses TRBV23-1 and TRBJ2-2; tentatively, D is TRBD1 or TRBD2 (5 bases each). Being an ORF, TRBV23-1 has a function that is uncertain. Trimming removed 2 bases from V and 5 bases from J, with 9 bases in between. There are 14 residues in the CDR3. This chain's CDR3 is CASSQVRETGELFF. In DNA form, the CDR3 reads TGCGCCAGCAGTCAAGTCAGGGAGACCGGGGAGCTGTTTTTT.

This clone was found many times. The J gene is TRBJ1-1, the V gene TRBV7-9, with unresolved D. Germline V lookup: CDR1 SEHNR, CDR2 FQNEAQ (reference sequence). Trimming took 1 base from V and 6 from J, leaving 15 bases between them. The CDR3 has 15 residues. The CDR3 region is CASSLGTPAGPEAFF. CDR3 DNA sequence: TGTGCCAGCAGCTTAGGAACCCCGGCAGGTCCTGAAGCTTTCTTT.

The chain employs TRBV6-5 and TRBJ2-7; D remains ambiguous. Germline V gives CDR1 MNHEY, CDR2 SVGAGI. The V end was cut by 4 bases, the J end by 0 bases, with 7 bases between. The CDR3 is 13 residues long. The CDR3 loop reads CASSFHSSYEQYF. The CDR3 DNA reads as TGTGCCAGCAGTTTCCACAGCTCCTACGAGCAGTACTTC.

The rearrangement joins TRBV5-6 to TRBJ2-1, with 7 nucleotides matching TRBD2. This CDR3 region has 18 residues. Germline values: CDR1 SGHDT, CDR2 YYEEEE. The V segment lost 4 bases and the J segment 5 bases; nucleotides outside the gene matches: 18. The CDR3 is CASSRRRFEGGRDNEQFF. CDR3 DNA: TGTGCCAGCAGCCGAAGGCGCTTTGAGGGAGGGCGCGACAATGAGCAGTTCTTC.

The chain employs TRBV28 and TRBJ2-1; 10 bases agree with TRBD2. CDR1 and CDR2 from the germline V gene are MDHEN and SYDVKM. The length of the CDR3 is 14 residues. V was pared by 8 bases and J by 5 bases, with 6 bases of the junction left unmatched. The CDR3 loop reads CASHPSGSHNEQFF. DNA of the CDR3: TGTGCCAGCCACCCTAGCGGGAGCCACAATGAGCAGTTCTTC.

With respect to this clone: Other DNA sequences of this sample code for an identical CDR3. The chain combines TRBV5-1 with TRBJ2-2; TRBD2 matches at 16 bases. Per the germline V gene, CDR1 is SGHRS and CDR2 is YFSETQ. The CDR3 sequence is 17 residues long. Germline trimming cut 0 bases from V and 5 bases from J; bases unmatched to any gene: 1. The CDR3 nucleotides read TGCGCCAGCAGCTTGGCGGGACTAGCGGGAGGGACCGGGGAGCTGTTTTTT. As protein: CASSLAGLAGGTGELFF.

This chain connects TRBV29-1 to TRBJ2-5; 10 nucleotides agree with TRBD2. The ends lost 4 bases at V and 4 bases at J; junction bases unmatched: 12. CDR1 and CDR2 (germline): SQVTM, ANQGSEA. The CDR3 runs to 16 residues. CDR3 in DNA: TGCAGCGTTGTGCTAGCGGGAGCAATCCCCCTAGAGACCCAGTACTTC. As protein: CSVVLAGAIPLETQYF.

This chain uses TRBV5-5 with TRBJ1-2, with D perhaps matching TRBD1 (6 bases). V gave up 4 bases and J gave up 5 bases, with 15 bases separating them. The CDR3 sequence is 14 residues long. Germline CDR1 is SGHKS and CDR2 is YYEKEE (reference sequence). The CDR3 bases are TGTGCCAGCAGCCTGGTGGGGACACCGTATGGCTACACCTTC. Protein product: CASSLVGTPYGYTF.

CDR3 in DNA: TGTGCCAGCACGGAGCGGGAGGAGATAGAGACCCAGTACTTC. Amino acids: CASTEREEIETQYF. The chain couples TRBV7-9 to TRBJ2-5; the match to TRBD2 covers 9 bases. There are 14 residues in the CDR3. V shed 7 bases and J 4 bases; nucleotides not matched to a gene: 7. CDR1 is SEHNR, CDR2 FQNEAQ, per germline (reference sequence).

This chain uses TRBV10-3 with TRBJ1-5; D is unclear. This CDR3 contains 13 residues. V shed 2 bases and J shed 1 base, with 3 bases lying between them. Per the germline V gene, CDR1 is ENHRY and CDR2 is SYGVKD. The CDR3 region has the DNA TGTGCCATCAGTGAGGGGAGCAATCAGCCCCAGCATTTT. It is translated as CAISEGSNQPQHF.

The chain links TRBV4-1 to TRBJ2-1; D unclear. Germline-derived CDR1 and CDR2 are MGHRA and YSYEKL. V was pared by 1 base and J by 0 bases, with 4 bases between. CDR3 length equals 14 residues. For the CDR3, the DNA is TGCGCCAGCAGCCAAGTACCCTCCTACAATGAGCAGTTCTTC. It codes for CASSQVPSYNEQFF.

This clone was recorded a few times. V and J are TRBV6-1 and TRBJ2-1; D remains unclear. V lost 4 bases and J lost 8, with 9 bases in between. The germline CDR1 and CDR2 sequences are MNHNS and SASEGT. The CDR3 is 12 amino acids. In nucleotides, the CDR3 is TGTGCCAGCAGTGCCGTGGGCGATGAGCAGTTCTTC. Translation: CASSAVGDEQFF.

This chain joins TRBV5-1 and TRBJ2-7; 10 bases match TRBD1. Germline CDR1 and CDR2: SGHRS and YFSETQ. V lost 3 bases, J lost 5 bases, and 5 bases stayed unmatched. CDR3 length equals 14 residues. The CDR3 loop reads CASSWAGTGDEQYF. In DNA form, the CDR3 reads TGCGCCAGCAGCTGGGCCGGGACAGGGGACGAGCAGTACTTC.